This T cell receptor (beta chain) was recovered during a study of read filtering for tumor transcriptome and immune sequencing. Across the whole study: Whole-transcriptome libraries were prepared after DNase treatment.

General observations from the study: Without single-read clonotypes, shared clonotype proportions correlated more between IR-seq and RNA-seq.

Molecular barcoded adaptors covering alpha/delta and beta/gamma chains were used on around 400 ng RNA. TCRdb passed the reads through MiXCR, listing each CDR3 protein once. The table has roughly 130,000 distinct CDR3 sequences, approximately 12% seen once. The CDR3 covers 15 residues. Losses at the gene ends were 4 bases for V and 5 bases for J; bases not matched to a gene: 8. Germline V lookup: CDR1 KGHSH, CDR2 LQKENI. This clonotype appeared many times. Its matching antigen is unknown. Sequenced material: a population of CD138-negative cells sorted from bone marrow. The receptor was isolated from a donor aged 40 or over with multiple myeloma. The rearrangement uses TRBV18 and TRBJ1-5; 7 bases match TRBD1. CDR3 sequence (DNA): TGTGCCAGCTCACTAGGACAGGCAAGGGATCAGCCCCAGCATTTT. Translating gives CASSLGQARDQPQHF.